This TCR beta chain was retrieved from a study of blood T cell repertoires in COVID-19. Study context: Material from acute and convalescent COVID-19 was sourced from the United States, Italy and Spain.

Seattle researchers signed up patients amid active infection and tracked them longitudinally. CDR1 and CDR2 (germline): SGHTS, YDEGEE. This CDR3 spans 13 amino acids. V was cut by 6 bases and J by 5 bases, with 11 bases left in between. Using immunoSEQ multiplex PCR, the repertoire was profiled, and TCRdb retains in-frame clones only, with some absent. The profile shows some 350,000 clones, roughly 90% of them singletons. The origin of this receptor is a woman aged 70-85 years with COVID-19, enrolled during active disease. J is TRBJ1-4 and V is TRBV5-8; D is unresolved. Sequencing input: peripheral blood. The CDR3, as DNA: TGTGCCAGCATGGGCAGCCGGAATGAAAAACTGTTTTTT. It specifies CASMGSRNEKLFF.